This TCR beta chain was sequenced for a study of graft-versus-host responses after intestinal transplantation. Overall study: The study gave all recipients anti-thymocyte globulin induction, then tacrolimus and steroids for 2 to 3 years.

Remarks on this clone: What it binds is unknown.

TCRdb's table, derived via immunoSEQ multiplex PCR, lists solely in-frame clones and lacks some. Found here are 85,000 to 90,000 clones, about 90% of them singletons; the top ten hold over 0.1%. Study-wide results and limits: Present in recipient marrow, GvH clones included some that appeared first in ileum or blood. Elevated graft-versus-host to host-versus-graft clonal ratios in allografts were recorded for patients with graft-donor T cell macrochimerism.

Germline lookup yields CDR1 SGDLS and CDR2 YYNGEE. This CDR3 region has 14 residues. V gave up 6 bases and J gave up 5 bases, with 14 bases separating them. The chain has TRBV9 and TRBJ1-4; possible D gene TRBD1, 5 bases. The TCR sequence derives from a human donor who received an intestinal transplant. This sample comprised unstimulated CD4+ T cells sorted from spleen or lymph node cells, obtained before intestinal transplant. CDR3 coding DNA: TGTGCCAGCATCGGTACACAGGAGAATGAAAAACTGTTTTTT. It is translated as CASIGTQENEKLFF.